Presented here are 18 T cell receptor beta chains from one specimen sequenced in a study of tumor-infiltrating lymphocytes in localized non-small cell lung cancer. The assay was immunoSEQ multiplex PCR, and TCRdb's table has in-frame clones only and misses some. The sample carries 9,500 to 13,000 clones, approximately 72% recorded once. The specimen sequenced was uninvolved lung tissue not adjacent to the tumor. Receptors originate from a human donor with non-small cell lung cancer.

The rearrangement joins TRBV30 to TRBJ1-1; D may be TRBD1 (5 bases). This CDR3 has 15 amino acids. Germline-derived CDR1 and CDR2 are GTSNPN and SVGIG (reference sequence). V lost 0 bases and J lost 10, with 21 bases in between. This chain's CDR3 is CAWSVTLSGTVGAFF. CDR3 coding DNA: TGTGCCTGGAGTGTAACGTTGTCAGGGACGGTTGGAGCTTTCTTT.

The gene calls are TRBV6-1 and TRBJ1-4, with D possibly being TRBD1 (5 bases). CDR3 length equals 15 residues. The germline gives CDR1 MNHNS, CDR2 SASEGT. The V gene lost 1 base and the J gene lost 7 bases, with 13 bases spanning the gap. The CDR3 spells CASSEVKGWGEKLFF. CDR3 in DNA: TGTGCCAGCAGTGAAGTCAAGGGGTGGGGTGAAAAACTGTTTTTT.

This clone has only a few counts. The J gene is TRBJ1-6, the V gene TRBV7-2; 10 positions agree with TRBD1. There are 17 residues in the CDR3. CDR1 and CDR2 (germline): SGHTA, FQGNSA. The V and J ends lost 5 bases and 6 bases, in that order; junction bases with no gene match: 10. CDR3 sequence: CASSLGQGEDFNSPLHF. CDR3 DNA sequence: TGTGCCAGCAGCCTTGGACAGGGGGAGGATTTTAATTCACCCCTCCACTTT. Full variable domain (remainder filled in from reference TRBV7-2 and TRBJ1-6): GAGVSQSPSNKVTEKGKDVELRCDPISGHTALYWYRQSLGQGLEFLIYFQGNSAPDKSGLPSDRFSAERTGGSVSTLTIQRTQQEDSAVYLCASSLGQGEDFNSPLHFGNGTRLTVT.

CDR3 protein: CASSQDRPGGSYGYTF. In DNA, the CDR3 is TGCGCCAGCAGCCAAGATCGGCCAGGGGGCTCATACGGCTACACCTTC. The chain is built from TRBV4-3 and TRBJ1-2; 8 positions match TRBD1. CDR1 is LGHNA, CDR2 YSLEER, per germline. The J segment lost 8 bases and the V segment lost 0 bases, leaving 11 bases of the junction unmatched. This CDR3 has 16 amino acids.

The CDR3 sequence is CASSRVGTGNPLRYGYTF. The CDR3 DNA follows: TGTGCCAGCAGCCGAGTTGGGACAGGGAACCCCCTGAGATATGGCTACACCTTC. The chain carries TRBV7-9 and TRBJ1-2; 9 bases are shared with TRBD1. The CDR3 length is 18 residues. Germline V CDR1 and CDR2: SEHNR, FQNEAQ (reference sequence). The V segment lost 5 bases and the J segment 5 bases; nucleotides outside the gene matches: 18.

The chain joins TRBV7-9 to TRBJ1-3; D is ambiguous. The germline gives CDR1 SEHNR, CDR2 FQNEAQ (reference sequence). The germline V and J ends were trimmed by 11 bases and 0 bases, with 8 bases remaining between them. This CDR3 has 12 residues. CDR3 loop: CAGGSSGNTIYF. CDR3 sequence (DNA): TGTGCCGGCGGCAGCTCTGGAAACACCATATATTTT.

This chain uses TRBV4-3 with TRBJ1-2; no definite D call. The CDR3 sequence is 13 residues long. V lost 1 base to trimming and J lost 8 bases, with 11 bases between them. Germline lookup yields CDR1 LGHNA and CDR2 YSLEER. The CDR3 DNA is TGCGCCAGCAGCCAAGGCCGACTAGGGGGCTACACCTTC. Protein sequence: CASSQGRLGGYTF.

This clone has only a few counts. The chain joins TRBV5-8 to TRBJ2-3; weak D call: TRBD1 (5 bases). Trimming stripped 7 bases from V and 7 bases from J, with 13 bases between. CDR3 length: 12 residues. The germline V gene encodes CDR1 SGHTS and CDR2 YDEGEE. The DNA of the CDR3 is TGTGCCAGCCCTACAGGCCGAAATACGCAGTATTTT. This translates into CASPTGRNTQYF.

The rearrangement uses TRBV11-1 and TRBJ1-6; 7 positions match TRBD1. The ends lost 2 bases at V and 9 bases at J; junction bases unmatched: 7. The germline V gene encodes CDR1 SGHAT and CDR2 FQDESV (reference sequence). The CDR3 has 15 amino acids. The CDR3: CASSLWAGGRSPLHF. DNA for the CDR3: TGTGCCAGCAGCTTATGGGCAGGGGGGCGTTCACCCCTCCACTTT.

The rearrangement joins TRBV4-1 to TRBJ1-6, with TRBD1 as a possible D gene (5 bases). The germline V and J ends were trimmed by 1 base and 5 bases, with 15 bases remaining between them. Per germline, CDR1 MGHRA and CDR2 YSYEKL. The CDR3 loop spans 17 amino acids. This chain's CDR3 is CASSQVEGGDNNSPLHF. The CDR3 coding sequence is TGCGCCAGCAGCCAAGTAGAGGGAGGGGATAATAATTCACCCCTCCACTTT.

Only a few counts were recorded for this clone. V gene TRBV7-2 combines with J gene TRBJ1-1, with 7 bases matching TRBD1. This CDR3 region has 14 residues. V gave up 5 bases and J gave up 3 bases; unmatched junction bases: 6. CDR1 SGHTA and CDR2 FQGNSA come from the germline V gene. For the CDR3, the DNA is TGTGCCAGCAGCCTAACTACAGGGGACACTGAAGCTTTCTTT. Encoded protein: CASSLTTGDTEAFF.

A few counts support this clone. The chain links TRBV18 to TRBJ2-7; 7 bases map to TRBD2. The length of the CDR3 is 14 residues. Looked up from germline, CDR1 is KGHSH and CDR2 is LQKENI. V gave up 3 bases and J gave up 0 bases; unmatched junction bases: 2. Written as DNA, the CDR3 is TGTGCCAGCTCACCCCGCGGGAGCTCCTACGAGCAGTACTTC. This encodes CASSPRGSSYEQYF.

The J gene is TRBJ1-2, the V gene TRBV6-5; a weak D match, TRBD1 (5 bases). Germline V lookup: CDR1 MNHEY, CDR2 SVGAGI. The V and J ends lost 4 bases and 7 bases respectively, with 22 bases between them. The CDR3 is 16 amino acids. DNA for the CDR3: TGTGCCAGCAGTTCGACGATGACAGCTACTATGCGTGGCTACACCTTC. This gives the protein CASSSTMTATMRGYTF.

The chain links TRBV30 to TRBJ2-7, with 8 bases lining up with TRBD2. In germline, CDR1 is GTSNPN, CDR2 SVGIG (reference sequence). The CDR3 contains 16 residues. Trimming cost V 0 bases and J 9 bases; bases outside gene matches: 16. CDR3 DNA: TGTGCCTGGAGTGTAAAGGGGCTAGCGGGTCGGGAGGGGCAGTACTTC. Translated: CAWSVKGLAGREGQYF.

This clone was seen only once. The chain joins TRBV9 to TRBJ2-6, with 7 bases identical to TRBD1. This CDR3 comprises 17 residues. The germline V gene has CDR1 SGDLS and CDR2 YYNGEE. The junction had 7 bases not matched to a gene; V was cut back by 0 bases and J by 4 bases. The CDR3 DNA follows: TGTGCCAGCAGCGTAGGGAACAGGGGATCCGGGGCCAACGTCCTGACTTTC. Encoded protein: CASSVGNRGSGANVLTF.

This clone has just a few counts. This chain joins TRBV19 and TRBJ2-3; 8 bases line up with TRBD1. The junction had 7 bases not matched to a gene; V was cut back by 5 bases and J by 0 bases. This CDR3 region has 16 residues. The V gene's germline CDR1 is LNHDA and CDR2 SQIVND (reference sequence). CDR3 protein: CASSEDRAKSTDTQYF. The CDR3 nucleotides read TGTGCCAGTAGTGAGGACAGGGCAAAAAGCACAGATACGCAGTATTTT.

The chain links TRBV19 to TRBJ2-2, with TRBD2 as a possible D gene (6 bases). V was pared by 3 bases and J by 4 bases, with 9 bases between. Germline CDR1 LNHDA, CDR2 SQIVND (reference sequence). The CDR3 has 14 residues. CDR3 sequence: CASSMRTTTGELFF. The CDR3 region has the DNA TGTGCCAGTAGTATGCGGACTACCACCGGGGAGCTGTTTTTT.

Written as DNA, the CDR3 is TGCAGCGTTGAACAGCGGGACGGAGTCTACGAGCAGTACTTC. This codes for CSVEQRDGVYEQYF. The rearrangement joins TRBV29-1 to TRBJ2-7; 7 nucleotides line up with TRBD2. Germline assignment: CDR1 SQVTM and CDR2 ANQGSEA. Germline trimming cut 2 bases from V and 3 bases from J; bases unmatched to any gene: 7. CDR3 length equals 14 residues.